A single sample is the source of the 14 T cell receptor beta chains below, sequenced in a study of breast tumors, draining lymph nodes, adjacent tissues. Axillary draining lymph nodes of breast cancer patients supplied the node samples. Via MiXCR, TCRdb re-called the multiplex PCR reads, giving one row per CDR3 protein. This table holds under 300,000 distinct CDR3 sequences, 30% to 35% found once. Sequencing was performed on axillary lymph node tissue. All receptors derive from a female donor with breast cancer. Some clones in this sample may be carry-over from other donors' samples.

V is TRBV6-6 and J is TRBJ2-1; 7 bases fit TRBD2. Per the germline V gene, CDR1 is MNHNY and CDR2 is SVGAGI (reference sequence). This CDR3 is built from 16 residues. V trimming: 6 bases; J trimming: 4 bases; junction bases outside the gene matches: 12. The CDR3 spells CASRGPLSGDYNEQFF. The DNA of the CDR3 is TGTGCCAGCAGAGGCCCTCTGAGCGGGGATTACAATGAGCAGTTCTTC.

This clonotype has a count of ten or more. The V and J genes are TRBV14 and TRBJ1-2; unclear D gene. The CDR3 extends over 14 amino acids. Germline V gene sequence: CDR1 SGHDN, CDR2 FVKESK. V was pared by 0 bases and J by 4 bases, with 9 bases between. CDR3 loop: CASSQDSTAYGYTF. CDR3 in DNA: TGTGCCAGCAGCCAAGATTCCACAGCCTATGGCTACACCTTC.

In this sample, this clonotype turned up many times. The chain uses TRBV7-9 and TRBJ2-3; D is tentatively TRBD1 or TRBD2 (5 bases each). The CDR3 consists of 14 residues. Trimming pared 2 bases from V and 4 bases from J, leaving 10 bases between. The germline CDR1 and CDR2 sequences are SEHNR and FQNEAQ (reference sequence). The CDR3 DNA is TGTGCCAGCAGCTTATCGGTGGGGGCAGATACGCAGTATTTT. Amino acid sequence: CASSLSVGADTQYF.

This clonotype appeared many times. J is TRBJ2-5 and V is TRBV20-1, with TRBD2 matching over 9 bases. The CDR3 runs 10 residues. Losses at the gene ends were 5 bases for V and 9 bases for J; bases not matched to a gene: 1. Germline V gene data show CDR1 as DFQATT and CDR2 as SNEGSKA (reference sequence). The CDR3 loop reads CSASSGAQYF. The CDR3 nucleotides read TGCAGTGCTTCTAGCGGGGCCCAGTACTTC.

Note on this clonotype: A much larger clone lies a single base off, so this may be a read error. The rearrangement uses TRBV20-1 and TRBJ1-4; TRBD1 agrees at 8 bases. CDR3 length: 13 amino acids. Germline V CDR1 and CDR2: DFQATT, SNEGSKA (reference sequence). CDR3 sequence: CSARDRVDETLFF. In DNA, the CDR3 is TGCAGTGCTAGGGACAGGGTAGATGAAACACTGTTTTTT.

At least ten counts were recorded for this clonotype. The V call is TRBV11-3, the J call TRBJ2-5; 7 nucleotides align to TRBD1. CDR3 length: 14 amino acids. With 5 bases clipped from V and 2 bases from J, the junction kept 5 bases outside the gene matches. Germline CDR1 and CDR2: SGHNT and YENEEA. The CDR3 region is CASSPGTAQETQYF. CDR3 bases: TGTGCCAGCAGCCCCGGGACAGCTCAAGAGACCCAGTACTTC. Filled out from reference TRBV11-3 and TRBJ2-5, the complete variable domain reads EAGVVQSPRYKIIEKKQPVAFWCNPISGHNTLYWYLQNLGQGPELLIRYENEEAVDDSQLPKDRFSAERLKGVDSTLKIQPAELGDSAVYLCASSPGTAQETQYFGPGTRLLVL.

This clonotype was recorded at least ten times. V usage is TRBV2 and J usage is TRBJ2-2; 12 nucleotides agree with TRBD2. V lost 6 bases to trimming and J lost 8 bases; unmatched junction nucleotides: 7. The CDR3 has 15 amino acids. The V gene's germline CDR1 is SNHLY and CDR2 FYNNEI. The CDR3 nucleotides are TGTGCCAGCAGGAGGACTAGCGGGAAGGAGGGGGAGCTGTTTTTT. Amino acid sequence: CASRRTSGKEGELFF. The whole variable domain, remainder taken from reference TRBV2 and TRBJ2-2, is EPEVTQTPSHQVTQMGQEVILRCVPISNHLYFYWYRQILGQKVEFLVSFYNNEISEKSEIFDDQFSVERPDGSNFTLKIRSTKLEDSAMYFCASRRTSGKEGELFFGEGSRLTVL.

Ten or more counts support this clonotype. The chain joins TRBV20-1 to TRBJ2-7; 7 positions agree with TRBD2. Germline values: CDR1 DFQATT, CDR2 SNEGSKA (reference sequence). CDR3 length: 13 residues. J gave up 2 bases and V 4 bases, and 5 bases lay outside the gene matches. The CDR3 loop is CSATVRGTYEQYF. CDR3 nucleotide sequence: TGCAGTGCTACGGTGCGGGGGACCTACGAGCAGTACTTC.

The V gene is TRBV6-1, the J gene TRBJ2-2; D perhaps matches TRBD2 (6 bases). Germline assignment: CDR1 MNHNS and CDR2 SASEGT. This CDR3 contains 15 residues. The germline V and J ends were trimmed by 2 bases and 6 bases, with 13 bases remaining between them. The CDR3 spells CASSEREVRSGELFF. The DNA for the CDR3 is TGTGCCAGCAGTGAAAGGGAGGTCCGGTCCGGGGAGCTGTTTTTT.

The rearrangement links TRBV7-3 to TRBJ1-1; D remains ambiguous. Between the trimmed V and J ends, which lost 2 bases and 1 base, there was a span of 5 bases. This CDR3 has 13 residues. Germline V gives CDR1 SGHTA, CDR2 FQGTGA. The CDR3 region has the DNA TGTGCCAGCAGCTTACAGTCGAACACTGAAGCTTTCTTT. Protein sequence: CASSLQSNTEAFF.

This clonotype was detected ten times or more. J is TRBJ1-3 and V is TRBV14; the D gene is possibly TRBD1 (6 bases). The ends were cut back, 0 bases at V and 0 bases at J, with 18 bases in the middle. The CDR3 runs to 19 residues. CDR1 is SGHDN and CDR2 is FVKESK in the germline V gene. The CDR3 sequence is CASSQDEATGDNSGNTIYF. CDR3 coding DNA: TGTGCCAGCAGCCAAGATGAGGCGACTGGGGACAACTCTGGAAACACCATATATTTT.

In the case of this clonotype: Sequence at one end of the junction differs from germline and may be a read error. V and J are TRBV5-5 and TRBJ2-1; tentatively, D is TRBD2 (7 bases). This CDR3 has 15 amino acids. Per the germline V gene, CDR1 is SGHKS and CDR2 is YYEKEE (reference sequence). CDR3 sequence (DNA): TGTGCCACCAGCAGAAGCAGCGGGGACAACAATGAGCAGTTCTTC. It codes for CATSRSSGDNNEQFF.

J is TRBJ1-1 and V is TRBV12-3 or TRBV12-4; D is unresolved. The CDR3 runs to 15 residues. The V and J ends lost 6 bases and 8 bases respectively, with 22 bases between them. The CDR3 DNA reads TGTGCCAGCAGCCCCACCGCAAGAAGCTGGCTAGAAGCTTTCTTT. Its protein product is CASSPTARSWLEAFF.

There are many counts of this clonotype. The rearrangement joins TRBV14 to TRBJ1-2, with D perhaps TRBD1 (5 bases). This CDR3 is 14 amino acids long. V was trimmed by 0 bases and J by 4 bases, leaving 9 bases between them. Looked up from germline, CDR1 is SGHDN and CDR2 is FVKESK. CDR3 in DNA: TGTGCCAGCAGCCAAGATCCAGGGCCCTATGGCTACACCTTC. Its protein is CASSQDPGPYGYTF. Complete variable domain (other parts from reference TRBV14 and TRBJ1-2): EAGVTQFPSHSVIEKGQTVTLRCDPISGHDNLYWYRRVMGKEIKFLLHFVKESKQDESGMPNNRFLAERTGGTYSTLKVQPAELEDSGVYFCASSQDPGPYGYTFGSGTRLTVV.